The rows below give T cell receptor beta chains drawn from one sample of a study of PD-1 blockade in classical Hodgkin lymphoma. The protocol was immunoSEQ multiplex PCR, while the TCRdb copy is restricted to in-frame clones and leaves out a portion. The data contain some 19,000 clones, 80% of them singletons. Sequencing used peripheral blood mononuclear cells (PBMCs), obtained before the fourth cycle of nivolumab. Receptors originate from a human donor with classical Hodgkin lymphoma. Both conserved end residues are part of each CDR3. The order of the fields is clone size, J gene, V gene, D gene, CDR3 DNA, CDR3 protein. A D gene is named only where the DNA matches it firmly. The size field is filled for only some rows; it gives once, few, many or a size class.

>NA|TRBJ2-1|TRBV14|TRBD2
TGTGCCAGCAGCCAAGGGTTCGGGACTAGCGGGTTCACCTACAATGAGCAGTTCTTC
CASSQGFGTSGFTYNEQFF
>medium-sized|TRBJ1-1|TRBV5-6|NA
TGTGCCAGCAGCTTTCGGTCACGGGCAGACACTGAAGCTTTCTTT
CASSFRSRADTEAFF
>NA|TRBJ2-3|TRBV9|NA
TGTGCCAGCAGCGTAGGAGCGATCGGAGGGGGGGACACAGATACGCAGTATTTT
CASSVGAIGGGDTDTQYF
>NA|TRBJ2-2|TRBV12-5|NA
TGTGCTAGTGGTTTGGTAGCCAGGGCCACCGGGGAGCTGTTTTTT
CASGLVARATGELFF
>NA|TRBJ2-4|TRBV6-5|NA
TGTGCCAGCAGTTCGAGGTCAAGCCTAGCCAAAAACATTCAGTACTTC
CASSSRSSLAKNIQYF
>NA|TRBJ1-1|TRBV4-1|TRBD1
TGCGCCAGCAGCCAAGGGCTTTTCAGTACAGGGGGTGAAGCTTTCTTT
CASSQGLFSTGGEAFF
>once|TRBJ1-2|TRBV5-6|NA
TGTGCCAGCAGCCGGTTGTGGGGGAAGTTGGACTATGGCTACACCTTC
CASSRLWGKLDYGYTF
>NA|TRBJ2-5|TRBV4-3|TRBD2
TGCGCCAGCAGCCAAGATAGGGAGACTAGCGGGAGCGCGGCGGGAGAGACCCAGTACTTC
CASSQDRETSGSAAGETQYF
>NA|TRBJ1-5|TRBV6-5|NA
TGTGCCAGCAGCTCTACCCCCACACCGAATCAGCCCCAGCATTTT
CASSSTPTPNQPQHF
>NA|TRBJ2-2|TRBV5-1|TRBD2
TGCGCCAGCAGCCCTGTTATCGGGGGGGACACCGGGGAGCTGTTTTTT
CASSPVIGGDTGELFF
>once|TRBJ2-5|TRBV28|TRBD1
TGTGCCAGCAGTTCCCGGGACAGTTCGTACCAAGAGACCCAGTACTTC
CASSSRDSSYQETQYF
>few|TRBJ2-1|TRBV2|NA
TGTGCCAGCCACCAGGACACGTACAATGAGCAGTTCTTC
CASHQDTYNEQFF
>few|TRBJ2-5|TRBV6-6|TRBD2
TGTGCCAGCAGTTTTATTAGCGGGGACAACCAAGAGACCCAGTACTTC
CASSFISGDNQETQYF
>once|TRBJ1-3|TRBV5-1|TRBD1
TGCGCCAGCAGCTTGCTTACAGGGGTCGCTGGAAACACCATATATTTT
CASSLLTGVAGNTIYF